The clone carrying this T cell receptor (beta chain) was seen at least ten times. Antigen unknown. The data stem from a study of T-cell reconstitution after alpha-beta-depleted transplantation in children. Findings and limits, study-wide: After one year, T-cell counts and TCRbeta diversity mostly came from new T cells. Certain patients had high TCRbeta diversity at day 60, and it came from recipient T cells and thymic progenitors that survived. Expanded graft clones, several hundred of them, were reportedly the source of alpha-beta T cells about two months after transplant.

This CDR3 is built from 16 residues. Between the trimmed V and J ends, which lost 8 bases and 1 base, there was a span of 21 bases. Per germline, CDR1 ENHRY and CDR2 SYGVKD. Unique molecular identifiers were incorporated during preparation of the TCRbeta library. Each CDR3 protein is one row after TCRdb ran MiXCR on the PCR reads. The sample records around 700,000 distinct CDR3 sequences, roughly 13% being singletons. The source is a girl aged 2-9 years with congenital amegakaryocytic thrombocytopenia, due to receive a stem cell transplant. V is TRBV10-3 and J is TRBJ2-7, with D perhaps TRBD2 (6 bases). The source was PBMCs, collected before TCRalphabeta/CD19-depleted stem cell transplant. The CDR3 DNA reads TGTGCCATCGGAGGGCGCGGACACGTCTCTTCCTACGAGCAGTACTTC. Its translation: CAIGGRGHVSSYEQYF.